What follows describes a single TCR beta chain. The data originate from a study of blood T cell repertoires in COVID-19. About the study: Acute and convalescent COVID-19 specimens originated in the United States, Italy and Spain. The cDNA or gDNA used as material had been derived from T cells, B-cell-depleted T cells, or PBMCs.

In germline, CDR1 is SGHTA, CDR2 FQGNSA. The CDR3 contains 12 residues. How the authors handled the data: Amplification with reference gene primers provided the estimates of nucleated cell counts. The data were produced by immunoSEQ multiplex PCR, yet TCRdb's version contains in-frame clones alone and is incomplete. From that table come the V and J calls and clone size; the DNA was used to work out D and trimming. The sample shows fewer than 250,000 clones, roughly 90% of them seen only once. The chain carries TRBV7-2 and TRBJ1-1, with D tentatively TRBD1 (5 bases). The sequence was collected from a man in his 60s who had recovered from COVID-19. Material for sequencing was peripheral blood. CDR3 sequence reads: CASGGRNTEAFF. Written as DNA, the CDR3 is TGTGCTTCCGGGGGGAGAAACACTGAAGCTTTCTTT.